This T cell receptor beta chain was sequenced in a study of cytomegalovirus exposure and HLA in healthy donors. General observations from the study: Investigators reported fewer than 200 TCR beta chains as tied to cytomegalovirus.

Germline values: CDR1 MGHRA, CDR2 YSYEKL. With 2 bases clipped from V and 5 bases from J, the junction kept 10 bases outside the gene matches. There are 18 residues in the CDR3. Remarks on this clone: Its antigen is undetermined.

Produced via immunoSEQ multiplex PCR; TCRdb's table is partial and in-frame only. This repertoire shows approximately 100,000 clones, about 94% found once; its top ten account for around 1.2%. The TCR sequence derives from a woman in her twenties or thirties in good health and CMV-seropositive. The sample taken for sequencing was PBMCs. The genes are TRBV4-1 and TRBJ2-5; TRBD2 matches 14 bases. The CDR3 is CASSQTGTSGGLVETQYF. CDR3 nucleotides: TGCGCCAGCAGCCAAACCGGGACTAGCGGGGGACTCGTGGAGACCCAGTACTTC.